Each of the 30 T cell receptor beta chains below was sequenced from the same sample in a study of blood T cell repertoires in COVID-19. Produced via immunoSEQ multiplex PCR; TCRdb's table is partial and in-frame only. The sample contains under 250,000 clones, 75% to 90% of which appear only once. Sequenced input: PBMCs or T cells enriched from blood (not recorded which). The receptor set was obtained from a woman in her thirties or forties who had been exposed to COVID-19.

J is TRBJ2-7 and V is TRBV5-1; the match to TRBD2 covers 9 bases. The CDR3 extends over 16 amino acids. V lost 6 bases to trimming and J lost 4 bases; unmatched junction nucleotides: 14. The V gene's germline CDR1 is SGHRS and CDR2 YFSETQ. This CDR3 reads CASMGFSSGGPYEQYF. CDR3 sequence (DNA): TGCGCCAGCATGGGTTTCAGTAGCGGGGGCCCATACGAGCAGTACTTC.

The V and J genes are TRBV12-3 or TRBV12-4 and TRBJ1-4; D not resolved. Trimming took off 6 bases at V and 7 bases at J, with 12 bases between the two ends. The CDR3 consists of 13 residues. This CDR3 is CASRGSVGEKLFF. CDR3 DNA sequence: TGTGCCAGCAGGGGGAGTGTCGGTGAAAAACTGTTTTTT.

The CDR3 DNA sequence: TGCGCCAGCAGCCAAGTACCGACAAGGGAAAAACTGTTTTTT. It translates to CASSQVPTREKLFF. The J gene is TRBJ1-4, the V gene TRBV4-3; D unresolved. Germline loops: CDR1 LGHNA, CDR2 YSLEER. V was cut by 1 base and J by 8 bases, with 11 bases left in between. CDR3 length equals 14 residues.

V gene TRBV5-4 combines with J gene TRBJ2-1; 7 bases agree with TRBD1. The germline V gene has CDR1 SGHNT and CDR2 YYREEE (reference sequence). The CDR3 runs 12 residues. V gave up 6 bases and J gave up 15 bases; unmatched junction bases: 12. The CDR3 spells CASTGTGVQRFF. The CDR3 DNA reads as TGTGCCAGCACCGGAACAGGGGTACAGCGGTTCTTC.

V is TRBV3-1 (or the pseudogene TRBV3-2) and J is TRBJ1-4; TRBD1 aligns across 9 bases. Germline CDR1 reads LGHDT; CDR2 reads YNNKEL (reference sequence). Unmatched junction bases numbered 5, after V lost 6 bases and J lost 6 bases. The length of the CDR3 is 14 residues. The CDR3 protein is CASRGGQGHEKLFF. Here the CDR3 DNA reads TGTGCCAGCAGGGGGGGACAGGGACATGAAAAACTGTTTTTT.

V is TRBV4-2 and J is TRBJ2-7; perhaps TRBD2 as D (7 bases). V was clipped by 0 bases and J by 2 bases, with 14 bases between them. Germline V gene data show CDR1 as LGHNA and CDR2 as YNFKEQ. This CDR3 spans 16 amino acids. The CDR3 coding sequence is TGTGCCAGCAGCCAAGATTTGACCGGGGGGCCCTACGAGCAGTACTTC. Its protein product is CASSQDLTGGPYEQYF.

V gene TRBV27 combines with J gene TRBJ2-7; 7 bases fit TRBD2. Germline V gives CDR1 MNHEY, CDR2 SMNVEV (reference sequence). The ends lost 2 bases at V and 4 bases at J; junction bases unmatched: 8. The CDR3 consists of 15 residues. The CDR3 DNA is TGTGCCAGCAGTTTACGGGGAGGGCTGGGGTACGAGCAGTACGTC. Its protein product is CASSLRGGLGYEQYV.

V and J are TRBV5-1 and TRBJ1-2; no clear D. V was trimmed by 1 base and J by 0 bases, leaving 10 bases between them. Germline CDR1 and CDR2: SGHRS and YFSETQ. CDR3 length equals 15 residues. As DNA, the CDR3 is TGCGCCAGCAGCTTGAATCCTACGTCTAACTATGGCTACACCTTC. Encoded protein: CASSLNPTSNYGYTF.

This clone has just one count. The chain carries TRBV7-9 and TRBJ2-1; 10 nucleotides align to TRBD1. J gave up 4 bases and V 7 bases, and 10 bases lay outside the gene matches. The CDR3 is made up of 16 amino acids. CDR1 SEHNR and CDR2 FQNEAQ come from the germline V gene (reference sequence). CDR3 in amino acids: CASIHGRGQGYNEQFF. The CDR3, as DNA: TGTGCCAGCATCCACGGGAGGGGACAGGGGTACAATGAGCAGTTCTTC.

This chain links TRBV9 with TRBJ2-3; D not resolved. The CDR3 has 13 residues. Germline V gene sequence: CDR1 SGDLS, CDR2 YYNGEE. The ends were cut back, 0 bases at V and 5 bases at J, with 7 bases in the middle. The CDR3 protein is CASSVGGGDTQYF. The CDR3 DNA reads TGTGCCAGCAGCGTAGGTGGCGGAGATACGCAGTATTTT.

The rearrangement joins TRBV3-1 (or the pseudogene TRBV3-2) to TRBJ1-1; possibly TRBD1 for D (6 bases). The germline V and J ends were trimmed by 9 bases and 1 base, with 12 bases remaining between them. In germline, CDR1 is LGHDT, CDR2 YNNKEL (reference sequence). CDR3 length equals 13 residues. The DNA for the CDR3 is TGTGCCAGTATGGGACAACGGAACACTGAAGCTTTCTTT. Translated: CASMGQRNTEAFF.

The chain is built from TRBV11-2 and TRBJ2-1, with D possibly being TRBD2 (6 bases). The germline gives CDR1 SGHAT, CDR2 FQNNGV. The CDR3 is made up of 15 amino acids. V shed 6 bases and J shed 2 bases, with 14 bases lying between them. DNA for the CDR3: TGTGCCAGCAGACCCACCGGGGGACCCTACAATGAGCAGTTCTTC. Translated, it gives CASRPTGGPYNEQFF.

This chain's CDR3 is CASRDQGGHTDTQYF. CDR3 DNA: TGTGCCAGTAGGGACCAGGGGGGACACACAGATACGCAGTATTTT. V and J are TRBV19 and TRBJ2-3; possible D gene TRBD1, 7 bases. V gave up 6 bases and J gave up 2 bases, with 15 bases separating them. CDR3 length: 15 amino acids. CDR1 is LNHDA, CDR2 SQIVND, per germline (reference sequence).

J is TRBJ2-2 and V is TRBV29-1; 9 bases line up with TRBD1. Germline CDR1 reads SQVTM; CDR2 reads ANQGSEA. This CDR3 is built from 17 residues. V dropped 4 bases and J dropped 0; count of bases not matched to a gene: 9. The CDR3 protein is CSVVTGQGRANTGELFF. In DNA, the CDR3 is TGCAGCGTTGTCACGGGACAGGGAAGGGCGAACACCGGGGAGCTGTTTTTT.

The chain combines TRBV6-5 with TRBJ1-2; D is possibly TRBD1 (6 bases). The CDR3 is 15 amino acids. CDR1 is MNHEY, CDR2 SVGAGI, per germline. The ends were cut back, 0 bases at V and 3 bases at J, with 11 bases in the middle. Written as DNA, the CDR3 is TGTGCCAGCAGTTACTCCGGCAGGGGCCACTATGGCTACACCTTC. This encodes CASSYSGRGHYGYTF.

The V call is TRBV27, the J call TRBJ2-7; TRBD2 matches 14 bases. Germline V gene lookup returns CDR1 MNHEY and CDR2 SMNVEV (reference sequence). V lost 4 bases, J lost 3 bases, and 5 bases stayed unmatched. The CDR3 is made up of 16 amino acids. The CDR3: CASSSTGLAGGYEQYV. Written as DNA, the CDR3 is TGTGCCAGCAGTTCCACCGGACTAGCGGGGGGCTACGAGCAGTACGTC.

The V call is TRBV11-2, the J call TRBJ1-1; 7 nucleotides line up with TRBD1. The CDR3 runs to 14 residues. The trim removed 4 bases at V and 1 base at J, leaving 3 bases unmatched. CDR1 is SGHAT, CDR2 FQNNGV, per germline. Written as DNA, the CDR3 is TGTGCCAGCAGCTCGCGGACAGGGAACACTGAAGCTTTCTTT. Translating gives CASSSRTGNTEAFF.

The V gene is TRBV6-4, the J gene TRBJ1-2; 9 bases are a match to TRBD1. The CDR3 spans 14 residues. Germline CDR1 and CDR2: MRHNA and SNTAGT. V dropped 5 bases and J dropped 8; count of bases not matched to a gene: 9. The CDR3: CASSPGQGHRGYTF. CDR3 in DNA: TGTGCCAGCAGTCCGGGACAGGGACATCGAGGCTACACCTTC.

The gene calls are TRBV30 and TRBJ1-2, with 9 positions matching TRBD1. Germline V gene lookup returns CDR1 GTSNPN and CDR2 SVGIG (reference sequence). The CDR3 runs 15 residues. V was clipped by 0 bases and J by 3 bases; unmatched bases: 5. The CDR3 bases are TGTGCCTGGAGTGTTCCGGGACAGGGACACTATGGCTACACCTTC. This translates into CAWSVPGQGHYGYTF.

V is TRBV9 and J is TRBJ1-3; TRBD1 matches at 9 bases. Per germline, CDR1 SGDLS and CDR2 YYNGEE. The CDR3 sequence is 19 residues long. The V and J ends lost 1 base and 0 bases, in that order; junction bases with no gene match: 11. CDR3 residues: CASSVMPGTGGLSGNTIYF. As DNA, the CDR3 is TGTGCCAGCAGCGTAATGCCCGGAACAGGGGGCCTCTCTGGAAACACCATATATTTT.

This clone was counted only a few times. V and J are TRBV14 and TRBJ2-3, with TRBD2 matching over 11 bases. Germline values: CDR1 SGHDN, CDR2 FVKESK. This CDR3 has 16 amino acids. V gave up 4 bases and J gave up 6 bases; unmatched junction bases: 9. In nucleotides, the CDR3 is TGTGCCAGCAGCCCTTCGACTAGCGGGATTATGGATACGCAGTATTTT. Translation: CASSPSTSGIMDTQYF. The entire variable domain, with the rest obtained from reference TRBV14 and TRBJ2-3, is as follows: EAGVTQFPSHSVIEKGQTVTLRCDPISGHDNLYWYRRVMGKEIKFLLHFVKESKQDESGMPNNRFLAERTGGTYSTLKVQPAELEDSGVYFCASSPSTSGIMDTQYFGPGTRLTVL.

J is TRBJ2-5 and V is TRBV3-1 (or the pseudogene TRBV3-2); D not certain. CDR3 length equals 14 residues. V lost 1 base, J lost 5 bases, and 11 bases lay in between. Germline CDR1 and CDR2: LGHDT and YNNKEL (reference sequence). The CDR3 nucleotides are TGTGCCAGCAGCCAAGCGAGACCGGAGGAGACCCAGTACTTC. As protein: CASSQARPEETQYF.

This chain uses TRBV2 with TRBJ2-5; 9 nucleotides match TRBD1. V lost 6 bases and J lost 5; bases outside the gene matches: 7. The CDR3 covers 14 residues. The germline V gene has CDR1 SNHLY and CDR2 FYNNEI. The chain's CDR3 is CASRSRQGVETQYF. DNA of the CDR3: TGTGCCAGCAGATCCAGACAGGGGGTCGAGACCCAGTACTTC.

The V and J genes are TRBV7-9 and TRBJ1-4, with a possible D match to TRBD1 (5 bases). The length of the CDR3 is 17 residues. Germline lookup yields CDR1 SEHNR and CDR2 FQNEAQ (reference sequence). The V end lost 5 bases, the J end lost 4 bases, and 20 bases lay between the germline ends. CDR3 sequence reads: CASSRRIGAGFNEKLFF. The DNA of the CDR3 is TGTGCCAGCAGCCGTCGTATAGGGGCCGGTTTTAATGAAAAACTGTTTTTT.

The chain is built from TRBV12-3 or TRBV12-4 and TRBJ2-3; D is ambiguous. V was trimmed by 5 bases and J by 6 bases, leaving 9 bases between them. CDR3 size: 12 residues. CDR3 residues: CASSPTRDTQYF. DNA of the CDR3: TGTGCCAGCAGTCCCACTCGGGATACGCAGTATTTT.

The V gene is TRBV11-1, the J gene TRBJ1-2; perhaps TRBD1 as D (6 bases). The CDR3 is 13 amino acids. Per germline, CDR1 SGHAT and CDR2 FQDESV (reference sequence). Trimming took off 9 bases at V and 2 bases at J, with 13 bases between the two ends. The CDR3 loop is CASGRQENYGYTF. In nucleotides, the CDR3 is TGTGCCAGTGGGAGACAGGAAAACTATGGCTACACCTTC.

V and J are TRBV18 and TRBJ2-2; perhaps TRBD2 as D (6 bases). This CDR3 is built from 16 residues. The germline gives CDR1 KGHSH, CDR2 LQKENI. V lost 2 bases, J lost 1 base, and 11 bases lay in between. The CDR3 DNA sequence: TGTGCCAGCTCACCATCTAAGGAGGGGAACACCGGGGAGCTGTTTTTT. This encodes CASSPSKEGNTGELFF.

On this clone itself: The sample holds other DNA sequences that translate to the same CDR3. V gene TRBV24-1 combines with J gene TRBJ1-1, with a possible D match to TRBD1 (5 bases). Trimming pared 2 bases from V and 2 bases from J, leaving 5 bases between. The CDR3 covers 13 residues. The V gene's germline CDR1 is KGHDR and CDR2 SFDVKD. CDR3 sequence (DNA): TGTGCCACCAGTGATTGGACAAACACTGAAGCTTTCTTT. This codes for CATSDWTNTEAFF.

The CDR3 bases are TGTGCCAGCAGCATCTACAGTGTGAACACTGAAGCTTTCTTT. This sequence encodes CASSIYSVNTEAFF. This chain joins TRBV5-8 and TRBJ1-1, with no clear D. Germline values: CDR1 SGHTS, CDR2 YDEGEE. This CDR3 contains 14 residues. V was shortened by 4 bases and J by 0 bases, with 10 bases between the two germline ends.

The rearrangement joins TRBV7-2 to TRBJ2-7; tentatively, D is TRBD1 (6 bases). The length of the CDR3 is 13 residues. V lost 1 base, J lost 4 bases, and 8 bases lay in between. Germline CDR1 and CDR2: SGHTA and FQGNSA. In DNA form, the CDR3 reads TGTGCCAGCAGCTTAGTCAGGGGTTACGAGCAGTACGTC. This encodes CASSLVRGYEQYV.